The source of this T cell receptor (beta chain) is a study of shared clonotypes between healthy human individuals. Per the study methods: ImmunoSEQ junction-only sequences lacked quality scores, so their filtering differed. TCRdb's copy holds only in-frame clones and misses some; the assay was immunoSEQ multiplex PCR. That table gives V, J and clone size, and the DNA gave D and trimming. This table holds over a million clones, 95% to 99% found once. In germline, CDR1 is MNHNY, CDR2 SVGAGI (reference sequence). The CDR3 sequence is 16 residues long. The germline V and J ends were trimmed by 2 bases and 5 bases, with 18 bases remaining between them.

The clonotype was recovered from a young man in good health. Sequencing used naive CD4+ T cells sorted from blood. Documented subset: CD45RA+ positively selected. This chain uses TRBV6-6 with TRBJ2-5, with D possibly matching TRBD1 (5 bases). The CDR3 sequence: CASSYLQLKGRETQYF. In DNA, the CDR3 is TGTGCCAGCAGTTACCTCCAGTTGAAGGGGCGGGAGACCCAGTACTTC.